These 14 T cell receptor beta chains came from one sample sequenced in a study of shared clonotypes between healthy human individuals. Measured with immunoSEQ multiplex PCR; TCRdb has only the in-frame clones, and not every one. The sample has some 2 million clones; around 96% are singletons. As defined, naive CD8 cells were CD45RO-negative and positively selected for CCR7, with terminally differentiated effector memory CD45RA+ cells excluded. Source material: naive CD8+ T cells sorted from blood. Receptors originate from a man between 18 and 35 years old in good health.

The rearrangement joins TRBV5-6 to TRBJ1-2, with a weak D call TRBD1 (6 bases). Looked up from germline, CDR1 is SGHDT and CDR2 is YYEEEE. The CDR3 spans 13 residues. V was cut by 3 bases and J by 3 bases, with 9 bases left in between. The CDR3 DNA reads as TGTGCCAGCAGCTACCAGGGGCACTATGGCTACACCTTC. Protein sequence: CASSYQGHYGYTF. Full variable domain (remainder filled in from reference TRBV5-6 and TRBJ1-2): DAGVTQSPTHLIKTRGQQVTLRCSPKSGHDTVSWYQQALGQGPQFIFQYYEEEERQRGNFPDRFSGHQFPNYSSELNVNALLLGDSALYLCASSYQGHYGYTFGSGTRLTVV.

V is TRBV23-1 and J is TRBJ1-6; D gene ambiguous. TRBV23-1 is classed as an ORF, of uncertain function. This CDR3 contains 17 residues. V was cut by 0 bases and J by 0 bases, with 9 bases left in between. CDR3 sequence: CASSQSSGRSYNSPLHF. The CDR3 nucleotides are TGCGCCAGCAGTCAATCGTCCGGGCGCTCCTATAATTCACCCCTCCACTTT.

Here the CDR3 DNA reads TGCGCCAGCAGCTTGCTAGCGGGGCTCACAGATACGCAGTATTTT. This gives the protein CASSLLAGLTDTQYF. The chain joins TRBV5-1 to TRBJ2-3; 9 positions agree with TRBD2. The J segment lost 2 bases and the V segment lost 1 base, leaving 2 bases of the junction unmatched. Germline CDR1 reads SGHRS; CDR2 reads YFSETQ. This CDR3 comprises 15 residues.

Comments on this clone: Other DNA variants within this sample encode the same CDR3. V is TRBV27 and J is TRBJ2-7; D not resolved. V was shortened by 0 bases and J by 3 bases, with 6 bases between the two germline ends. The CDR3 has 13 residues. Germline CDR1 MNHEY, CDR2 SMNVEV (reference sequence). The CDR3 is CASSLSGSYEQYF. For the CDR3, the DNA is TGTGCCAGCAGTTTATCGGGCAGCTACGAGCAGTACTTC.

The chain combines TRBV27 with TRBJ1-2; no clear D. The CDR3 totals 15 residues. V gave up 1 base and J gave up 6 bases, with 15 bases separating them. Germline-derived CDR1 and CDR2 are MNHEY and SMNVEV (reference sequence). The CDR3 reads CASSLYPGRVDGYTF. The CDR3, as DNA: TGTGCCAGCAGTTTATACCCTGGGAGGGTTGATGGCTACACCTTC.

The chain employs TRBV6-5 and TRBJ2-7, with 9 bases lining up with TRBD1. The V and J ends lost 7 bases and 6 bases, in that order; junction bases with no gene match: 10. From germline, CDR1 is MNHEY and CDR2 SVGAGI. The CDR3 spans 14 residues. CDR3: CASTPRQGVGEQYF. Written as DNA, the CDR3 is TGTGCCAGCACCCCGCGACAGGGGGTCGGCGAGCAGTACTTC.

This clone was counted a single time. The chain joins TRBV30 to TRBJ2-1; D is perhaps TRBD2 (6 bases). The CDR3 totals 12 residues. Germline V gene data show CDR1 as GTSNPN and CDR2 as SVGIG (reference sequence). The V and J ends lost 0 bases and 9 bases respectively, with 9 bases between them. CDR3 in amino acids: CAWSVYGGEQFF. CDR3 in DNA: TGTGCCTGGAGTGTATACGGGGGTGAGCAGTTCTTC.

The rearrangement links TRBV4-1 to TRBJ1-1; 9 bases line up with TRBD1. The ends lost 5 bases at V and 4 bases at J; junction bases unmatched: 8. CDR3 length: 15 amino acids. In germline, CDR1 is MGHRA, CDR2 YSYEKL. The CDR3 loop reads CASSYSGTGPTEAFF. Here the CDR3 DNA reads TGCGCCAGCAGCTACTCCGGGACAGGGCCCACTGAAGCTTTCTTT.

V and J are TRBV4-1 and TRBJ1-1; 7 nucleotides match TRBD1. The V gene end was trimmed by 5 bases and the J gene end by 1 base; junction bases not matched to a gene: 7. The CDR3 is 15 residues long. Germline values: CDR1 MGHRA, CDR2 YSYEKL. The CDR3 region has the DNA TGCGCCAGCAGCGATCAGGGGGGGACGAACACTGAAGCTTTCTTT. It encodes CASSDQGGTNTEAFF.

V gene TRBV29-1 combines with J gene TRBJ2-1; D remains ambiguous. The V and J ends lost 3 bases and 0 bases respectively, with 3 bases between them. CDR1 is SQVTM, CDR2 ANQGSEA, per germline. The CDR3 loop spans 12 amino acids. The CDR3 protein is CSVDDSYNEQFF. Here the CDR3 DNA reads TGCAGCGTTGACGACTCCTACAATGAGCAGTTCTTC.

The V gene is TRBV28, the J gene TRBJ1-5; TRBD1 is a possible D gene (5 bases). CDR1 and CDR2 from the germline V gene are MDHEN and SYDVKM. V dropped 8 bases and J dropped 9 bases, with 23 bases sitting between them. This CDR3 is built from 15 residues. The CDR3 region is CASRRTGTAIWPQHF. The DNA of the CDR3 is TGTGCCAGCCGACGCACCGGGACCGCGATATGGCCCCAGCATTTT.

This clone appeared a single time. J is TRBJ1-1 and V is TRBV9, with 7 nucleotides matching TRBD1. The CDR3 covers 14 residues. CDR1 and CDR2 (germline): SGDLS, YYNGEE. Trimming cost V 6 bases and J 2 bases; bases outside gene matches: 7. Written as DNA, the CDR3 is TGTGCCAGCACCCCAACAGGGGCTAACACTGAAGCTTTCTTT. It encodes CASTPTGANTEAFF.

This rearrangement joins TRBV2 to TRBJ2-3, with a weak D call TRBD2 (7 bases). CDR1 and CDR2 (germline): SNHLY, FYNNEI. The CDR3 loop spans 15 amino acids. V was clipped by 4 bases and J by 2 bases, with 13 bases between them. CDR3 amino acids: CASSGGGKPTDTQYF. As DNA, the CDR3 is TGTGCCAGCAGTGGCGGGGGCAAGCCCACAGATACGCAGTATTTT.

CDR3 bases: TGTGCCAGCAGCTTACGCGGGAGGAGCACAGATACGCAGTATTTT. Its translation is CASSLRGRSTDTQYF. This rearrangement joins TRBV7-9 to TRBJ2-3; 8 bases match TRBD2. Per germline, CDR1 SEHNR and CDR2 FQNEAQ (reference sequence). This CDR3 region has 15 residues. The trim removed 2 bases at V and 0 bases at J, leaving 1 base unmatched.